This TCR beta chain is drawn from a study of control samples from healthy donors and cancer patients. Sequencing was performed with immunoSEQ multiplex PCR; in TCRdb, only in-frame clones are kept and a portion is missing. The sample comprises 75,000 to 100,000 clones, almost 90% of which are singletons, and roughly an eighth rests with the top ten. This clone was picked up one time. Sample: blood. The clonotype originates from a young man in good health.

DNA for the CDR3: TGTGCCAGCAGCCAAGAGGGGCAGGGAGCGGGAGTGCCTTACAATGAGCAGTTCTTC. Translated, it gives CASSQEGQGAGVPYNEQFF. The chain has TRBV4-2 and TRBJ2-1, with TRBD2 matching 8 bases. The CDR3 consists of 19 residues. Germline values: CDR1 LGHNA, CDR2 YNFKEQ. V lost 0 bases and J lost 4; bases outside the gene matches: 14.